These 26 T cell receptor beta chains were all obtained from the same sample, sequenced in a study of control samples from healthy donors and cancer patients. TCRdb keeps only in-frame clones here, not all; method: immunoSEQ multiplex PCR. Of 97,000 or so clones in the sample, around 92% were seen once. Sequencing was carried out using blood. The receptors were gathered from a woman aged 18-29 years in good health.

The CDR3 loop is CASSLVSGATNEKLFF. In nucleotides, the CDR3 is TGTGCCAGCAGCTTAGTGTCTGGGGCAACTAATGAAAAACTGTTTTTT. This sequence joins TRBV11-2 and TRBJ1-4; D not resolved. Germline V lookup: CDR1 SGHAT, CDR2 FQNNGV. V was trimmed by 1 base and J by 0 bases, leaving 9 bases between them. The CDR3 runs 16 residues.

The chain recombines TRBV5-6 with TRBJ2-3; possible D gene TRBD2, 5 bases. The CDR3 sequence is 14 residues long. V was clipped by 0 bases and J by 3 bases, with 8 bases between them. The germline CDR1 and CDR2 sequences are SGHDT and YYEEEE. This CDR3 is CASSLVRTTDTQYF. The CDR3 nucleotides read TGTGCCAGCAGCTTGGTGCGGACTACAGATACGCAGTATTTT.

The chain joins TRBV7-3 to TRBJ2-6, with 7 bases identical to TRBD2. CDR1 is SGHTA, CDR2 FQGTGA, per germline. V shed 5 bases and J 0 bases; nucleotides not matched to a gene: 4. The CDR3 contains 16 residues. The DNA for the CDR3 is TGTGCCAGCAGCCTCACGGGGGGCTCTGGGGCCAACGTCCTGACTTTC. This encodes CASSLTGGSGANVLTF.

The V and J genes are TRBV19 and TRBJ1-1; 8 bases fit TRBD1. V lost 5 bases and J lost 5; bases outside the gene matches: 4. The CDR3 spans 13 residues. Germline V gene sequence: CDR1 LNHDA, CDR2 SQIVND (reference sequence). CDR3 in DNA: TGTGCCAGTAGTGACAGGGGTAGGACTGAAGCTTTCTTT. Its protein is CASSDRGRTEAFF.

The CDR3 loop is CASSRTGSNQPQHF. In DNA form, the CDR3 reads TGTGCCAGCAGCCGGACAGGGAGCAATCAGCCCCAGCATTTT. The chain employs TRBV5-6 and TRBJ1-5; 8 bases line up with TRBD1. Germline loops: CDR1 SGHDT, CDR2 YYEEEE. The CDR3 runs 14 residues. J was trimmed by 1 base and V by 4 bases; bases with no gene match: 1. The variable domain in full, completed from reference TRBV5-6 and TRBJ1-5, reads DAGVTQSPTHLIKTRGQQVTLRCSPKSGHDTVSWYQQALGQGPQFIFQYYEEEERQRGNFPDRFSGHQFPNYSSELNVNALLLGDSALYLCASSRTGSNQPQHFGDGTRLSIL.

This clone was found a few times. The rearrangement joins TRBV10-1 to TRBJ2-2; 7 bases align to TRBD2. Germline loops: CDR1 WNHNN, CDR2 SYGVQD (reference sequence). This CDR3 is built from 16 residues. Unmatched junction bases numbered 13, after V lost 6 bases and J lost 6 bases. For the CDR3, the DNA is TGCGCCAGCAGCCGGGCGGGAGTGCCTTTTTCCGGGGAGCTGTTTTTT. Translation gives CASSRAGVPFSGELFF.

The J gene is TRBJ1-3, the V gene TRBV20-1; D remains ambiguous. V lost 3 bases, J lost 4 bases, and 4 bases lay in between. Germline lookup yields CDR1 DFQATT and CDR2 SNEGSKA (reference sequence). This CDR3 is 11 amino acids long. Here the CDR3 reads CSARIGNTIYF. CDR3 sequence (DNA): TGCAGTGCTAGGATAGGAAACACCATATATTTT.

The V and J genes are TRBV7-9 and TRBJ2-7; D possibly uses TRBD1 or TRBD2 (6 bases each). The CDR3 extends over 17 amino acids. V gave up 1 base and J gave up 1 base, with 17 bases separating them. CDR1 and CDR2 from the germline V gene are SEHNR and FQNEAQ (reference sequence). The CDR3 is CASSLVGIGGTSYEQYF. As DNA, the CDR3 is TGTGCCAGCAGCTTAGTTGGTATCGGGGGCACTTCCTACGAGCAGTACTTC.

The chain combines TRBV19 with TRBJ2-2, with TRBD2 as a possible D gene (5 bases). From germline, CDR1 is LNHDA and CDR2 SQIVND (reference sequence). The CDR3 extends over 14 amino acids. Between the trimmed V and J ends, which lost 3 bases and 7 bases, there was a span of 12 bases. CDR3 sequence (DNA): TGTGCCAGTAGTATCTTCGGGGAAGGCGGGGAGCTGTTTTTT. Its protein is CASSIFGEGGELFF.

The chain employs TRBV27 and TRBJ2-1, with TRBD2 matching over 13 bases. Germline V CDR1 and CDR2: MNHEY, SMNVEV (reference sequence). Losses at the gene ends were 2 bases for V and 10 bases for J; bases not matched to a gene: 8. The CDR3 covers 16 residues. CDR3 loop: CASSLLLVLAGGEQFF. DNA of the CDR3: TGTGCCAGCAGTTTACTGTTAGTACTAGCGGGGGGGGAGCAGTTCTTC.

The chain combines TRBV6-6 with TRBJ1-4, with D tentatively TRBD1 (5 bases). V dropped 2 bases and J dropped 5 bases, with 9 bases sitting between them. Germline CDR1 reads MNHNY; CDR2 reads SVGAGI (reference sequence). CDR3 size: 14 residues. The CDR3 loop reads CASSYGAVNEKLFF. The CDR3, as DNA: TGTGCCAGCAGTTACGGGGCCGTAAATGAAAAACTGTTTTTT.

The rearrangement uses TRBV21-1 and TRBJ1-1. TRBV21-1 is listed as a pseudogene. The CDR3 loop spans 13 amino acids. CDR3 coding DNA: TGTGCCAGCACGGGAAGAGGGAACACTGAAGCTTTCTTT. It codes for CASTGRGNTEAFF.

This chain connects TRBV19 to TRBJ1-2; 7 bases align to TRBD1. The CDR3 runs 15 residues. V gave up 0 bases and J gave up 7 bases; unmatched junction bases: 8. Germline V CDR1 and CDR2: LNHDA, SQIVND (reference sequence). CDR3 nucleotides: TGTGCCAGTAGTATAGATCATGGAGGGGGCGGTGGCTACACCTTC. Translation gives CASSIDHGGGGGYTF.

Points on this clone: The junction shows a germline mismatch at one end, possibly a read error. This sequence joins TRBV12-3 or TRBV12-4 and TRBJ1-2; D is undetermined. This CDR3 region has 11 residues. The DNA for the CDR3 is TGTGCCAGCAGTTTTAGGACGGTCGCCCTCTTC. Its protein is CASSFRTVALF.

The V and J genes are TRBV7-8 and TRBJ2-1, with 9 bases fitting TRBD1. The CDR3 totals 16 residues. Unmatched junction bases numbered 10, after V lost 5 bases and J lost 5 bases. The germline CDR1 and CDR2 sequences are SGHVS and FQNEAQ. The CDR3 protein is CASSRPGTGFDNEQFF. CDR3 DNA sequence: TGTGCCAGCAGCCGTCCCGGGACAGGGTTTGACAATGAGCAGTTCTTC. Variable domain in full (rest from reference TRBV7-8 and TRBJ2-1): GAGVSQSPRYKVAKRGQDVALRCDPISGHVSLFWYQQALGQGPEFLTYFQNEAQLDKSGLPSDRFFAERPEGSVSTLKIQRTQQEDSAVYLCASSRPGTGFDNEQFFGPGTRLTVL.

V and J are TRBV7-9 and TRBJ1-1; no reliable D call. Germline-derived CDR1 and CDR2 are SEHNR and FQNEAQ (reference sequence). Trimming took off 4 bases at V and 9 bases at J, with 12 bases between the two ends. This CDR3 is built from 12 residues. The CDR3 loop reads CASSSDRDKAFF. CDR3 nucleotides: TGTGCCAGCAGCTCCGATAGGGATAAAGCTTTCTTT.

In this sample, this clone turned up once. The CDR3 region is CASRDRLNTEAFF. DNA for the CDR3: TGTGCCAGCAGAGACAGGTTGAACACTGAAGCTTTCTTT. This chain links TRBV6-6 with TRBJ1-1, with D tentatively TRBD1 (6 bases). CDR3 length: 13 residues. Trimming took 6 bases from V and 0 from J, leaving 8 bases between them. Germline V CDR1 and CDR2: MNHNY, SVGAGI (reference sequence).

There are a few counts of this clone. The genes are TRBV5-4 and TRBJ2-2, with no clear D. Germline assignment: CDR1 SGHNT and CDR2 YYREEE (reference sequence). This CDR3 spans 14 amino acids. Trimming removed 1 base at V and 4 bases at J, with 8 bases between. CDR3 DNA: TGTGCCAGCAGCTTGTCTGAGTCCACCGGGGAGCTGTTTTTT. Its protein is CASSLSESTGELFF.

The CDR3: CASSATVLGLGTEAFF. In DNA, the CDR3 is TGTGCCAGCAGCGCTACAGTTTTGGGGCTGGGCACTGAAGCTTTCTTT. V gene TRBV2 combines with J gene TRBJ1-1; maybe TRBD1 (5 bases). Germline-derived CDR1 and CDR2 are SNHLY and FYNNEI. The V gene lost 6 bases and the J gene lost 4 bases, with 21 bases spanning the gap. The CDR3 consists of 16 residues.

The gene calls are TRBV28 and TRBJ1-1, with TRBD1 as a possible D gene (5 bases). The CDR3 is 12 amino acids. Germline V CDR1 and CDR2: MDHEN, SYDVKM. Trimming pared 8 bases from V and 7 bases from J, leaving 14 bases between. In DNA form, the CDR3 reads TGTGCCAGCTCTACCAGCAGGGTTGAAGCTTTCTTT. Translating it yields CASSTSRVEAFF.

The V gene is TRBV9, the J gene TRBJ2-1; D ambiguous. The CDR3 sequence is 15 residues long. The V end was cut by 0 bases, the J end by 4 bases, with 11 bases between. Germline values: CDR1 SGDLS, CDR2 YYNGEE. In DNA form, the CDR3 reads TGTGCCAGCAGCGTAGGTGGCGGCCCATACAATGAGCAGTTCTTC. It yields the protein CASSVGGGPYNEQFF.

V usage is TRBV7-9 and J usage is TRBJ1-2, with 12 bases lining up with TRBD1. The CDR3 totals 17 residues. The J segment lost 8 bases and the V segment lost 5 bases, leaving 15 bases of the junction unmatched. Germline lookup yields CDR1 SEHNR and CDR2 FQNEAQ (reference sequence). This CDR3 is CASSRALLGQGAEGYTF. CDR3 coding DNA: TGTGCCAGCAGCCGAGCGCTTTTGGGACAGGGGGCGGAGGGCTACACCTTC.

The chain recombines TRBV18 with TRBJ2-1; 11 bases match TRBD1. The trim removed 0 bases at V and 8 bases at J, leaving 9 bases unmatched. This CDR3 is 17 amino acids long. The germline gives CDR1 KGHSH, CDR2 LQKENI. The CDR3 coding sequence is TGTGCCAGCTCACCACCTTGGGGACAGGGGGTCTTCGATGAGCAGTTCTTC. Amino acid sequence: CASSPPWGQGVFDEQFF.

The CDR3 region is CASRRGVGGGAFF. Here the CDR3 DNA reads TGTGCCAGCCGAAGGGGCGTGGGTGGTGGGGCTTTCTTT. The chain carries TRBV2 and TRBJ1-1, with D maybe TRBD1 (5 bases). V gave up 8 bases and J gave up 11 bases, with 21 bases separating them. This CDR3 has 13 amino acids. Germline CDR1 is SNHLY and CDR2 is FYNNEI.

This sequence joins TRBV28 and TRBJ1-1; no clear D gene. This CDR3 region has 14 residues. V dropped 5 bases and J dropped 1 base, with 11 bases sitting between them. Germline V CDR1 and CDR2: MDHEN, SYDVKM. The CDR3 DNA reads TGTGCCAGCAGTCCTCATGTTTCGAACACTGAAGCTTTCTTT. Its translation: CASSPHVSNTEAFF. Full variable domain (rest looked up from reference TRBV28 and TRBJ1-1): DVKVTQSSRYLVKRTGEKVFLECVQDMDHENMFWYRQDPGLGLRLIYFSYDVKMKEKGDIPEGYSVSREKKERFSLILESASTNQTSMYLCASSPHVSNTEAFFGQGTRLTVV.

V and J are TRBV18 and TRBJ2-1; weak D call: TRBD2 (5 bases). V lost 3 bases and J 5 bases, leaving 14 bases between the germline ends. CDR1 and CDR2 (germline): KGHSH, LQKENI. The CDR3 runs to 15 residues. The CDR3 DNA reads as TGTGCCAGCTCACCGGTCCGGACGGAGGACAATGAGCAGTTCTTC. Translation gives CASSPVRTEDNEQFF.